This T cell receptor (beta chain) was observed in a study of spatial heterogeneity in lung cancer. Across the whole study: As counted in raw reads, each unique TCR and UMI combination appeared more than ten times on average.

Findings of the study overall: Counts of expanded intratumoral alpha and beta TCRs tracked tumor mutation counts.

This clonotype was seen many times. The antigen remains unidentified. There are 15 residues in the CDR3. Trimming removed 4 bases from V and 3 bases from J, with 13 bases in between. Germline CDR1 reads SNHLY; CDR2 reads FYNNEI. Indicated time point: sample taken at primary tumor resection. Without sorting, whole RNA was sequenced from tumor, nontumor lung or frozen PBMC. A unique molecular identifier was attached to every TCR cDNA molecule. MiXCR was run by TCRdb on the 5' RACE reads, yielding one entry per CDR3 protein. The sample consists of over 8,500 distinct CDR3 sequences, just over 5% of them appearing once.

The specimen comprised lung tumor tissue, sampled at surgery. The TCR originated in a male donor with early-stage non-small cell lung cancer. The V gene is TRBV2, the J gene TRBJ1-5; perhaps TRBD1 as D (6 bases). The CDR3 DNA follows: TGTGCCAGCAGTGCTCCAGGGGCTCTCAATCAGCCCCAGCATTTT. Amino acid sequence: CASSAPGALNQPQHF. The complete variable domain, with remaining parts taken from reference TRBV2 and TRBJ1-5, reads EPEVTQTPSHQVTQMGQEVILRCVPISNHLYFYWYRQILGQKVEFLVSFYNNEISEKSEIFDDQFSVERPDGSNFTLKIRSTKLEDSAMYFCASSAPGALNQPQHFGDGTRLSIL.